These 21 T cell receptor beta chains originate from one sample sequenced in a study of blood T cell repertoires in COVID-19. This table comes from immunoSEQ multiplex PCR, and its TCRdb copy is limited to in-frame clones, with some not included. The profile shows approximately 67,000 clones, 87% of them singletons. Sequenced input: peripheral blood. Source of these receptors: a woman over 75 with acute or convalescent COVID-19.

V is TRBV15 and J is TRBJ2-7; 11 bases are shared with TRBD1. The V gene end was trimmed by 3 bases and the J gene end by 7 bases; junction bases not matched to a gene: 2. Germline CDR1 is LNHNV and CDR2 is YYDKDF (reference sequence). This CDR3 spans 13 amino acids. The CDR3 sequence is CATSRDRGREQYF. In nucleotides, the CDR3 is TGTGCCACCAGCAGGGACAGGGGGCGAGAGCAGTACTTC.

This clone was picked up one time. J is TRBJ2-1 and V is TRBV5-6, with a tentative D call TRBD2 (5 bases). Germline CDR1 and CDR2: SGHDT and YYEEEE. With 4 bases removed from V and 8 bases from J, the gap between germline ends came to 13 bases. The CDR3 spans 13 residues. CDR3 sequence: CASSVDTRHEQFF. In DNA, the CDR3 is TGTGCCAGCAGCGTGGATACTAGGCATGAGCAGTTCTTC.

The chain uses TRBV3-1 (or the pseudogene TRBV3-2) and TRBJ2-3, with 10 positions matching TRBD2. The CDR3 is 16 residues long. Germline V gene lookup returns CDR1 LGHDT and CDR2 YNNKEL (reference sequence). V lost 8 bases to trimming and J lost 3 bases; unmatched junction nucleotides: 11. The CDR3 DNA reads as TGTGCCAGCGCTAGCGGGAGATTTAAGGGGACAGATACGCAGTATTTT. Its protein product is CASASGRFKGTDTQYF.

Points on this clone: The junction shows a germline mismatch at one end, possibly a read error. This chain joins TRBV6-2 or TRBV6-3 and TRBJ1-1; D gene unclear. The CDR3 has 14 amino acids. Germline CDR1 reads MNHEY; CDR2 reads SVGEGT. Here the CDR3 DNA reads TGTGCCAGCAGTTACTCCGTGGAGAACGCTGAAGCTTTCTTT. This sequence encodes CASSYSVENAEAFF.

V is TRBV2 and J is TRBJ1-2, with D perhaps matching TRBD1 (5 bases). V was pared by 9 bases and J by 7 bases, with 21 bases between. CDR3 length equals 14 residues. The germline V gene has CDR1 SNHLY and CDR2 FYNNEI. The DNA of the CDR3 is TGTGCCAGTTCATCCGCCGGGTCCCAGGGTGGCTACACCTTC. It specifies CASSSAGSQGGYTF.

V and J are TRBV10-3 and TRBJ2-1, with D perhaps matching TRBD2 (6 bases). With 10 bases removed from V and 5 bases from J, the gap between germline ends came to 18 bases. This CDR3 contains 14 residues. Per germline, CDR1 ENHRY and CDR2 SYGVKD. This chain's CDR3 is CATRVGPGDNEQFF. The CDR3 bases are TGTGCCACCCGGGTGGGGCCGGGAGACAATGAGCAGTTCTTC.

The rearrangement uses TRBV19 and TRBJ1-2; TRBD1 agrees at 7 bases. The germline V gene has CDR1 LNHDA and CDR2 SQIVND (reference sequence). The CDR3 runs to 14 residues. V was pared by 6 bases and J by 0 bases, with 4 bases of the junction left unmatched. This chain's CDR3 is CASSGTVANYGYTF. For the CDR3, the DNA is TGTGCCAGTAGCGGGACAGTTGCTAACTATGGCTACACCTTC. The whole variable domain, filled in from reference TRBV19 and TRBJ1-2, reads DGGITQSPKYLFRKEGQNVTLSCEQNLNHDAMYWYRQDPGQGLRLIYYSQIVNDFQKGDIAEGYSVSREKKESFPLTVTSAQKNPTAFYLCASSGTVANYGYTFGSGTRLTVV.

The gene calls are TRBV21-1 and TRBJ1-4; TRBD1, as called in the table, went unchecked against the DNA. TRBV21-1 corresponds to a pseudogene. CDR3 size: 16 residues. The chain's CDR3 is CASSYTQGPTNEKLFF. DNA of the CDR3: TGTGCCAGCAGCTATACTCAGGGTCCAACTAATGAAAAACTGTTTTTT.

The genes are TRBV16 and TRBJ1-1, with 7 nucleotides matching TRBD1. The ends lost 2 bases at V and 1 base at J; junction bases unmatched: 4. Germline loops: CDR1 KGHSY, CDR2 FQNENV. CDR3 size: 15 residues. CDR3 sequence reads: CASSQTRTGNTEAFF. The CDR3 nucleotides are TGTGCCAGCAGCCAAACTCGGACAGGGAACACTGAAGCTTTCTTT.

This clone turned up a few times. The V call is TRBV15, the J call TRBJ1-5; D is undetermined. The germline V and J ends were trimmed by 0 bases and 6 bases, with 18 bases remaining between them. The CDR3 consists of 17 residues. The germline CDR1 and CDR2 sequences are LNHNV and YYDKDF (reference sequence). The CDR3 region is CATSRDSAGLSAQPQHF. CDR3 DNA: TGTGCCACCAGCAGAGATTCTGCAGGTCTGTCTGCTCAGCCCCAGCATTTT.

The V call is TRBV29-1, the J call TRBJ2-1, with 8 bases fitting TRBD2. The length of the CDR3 is 14 residues. Trimming at V came to 3 bases and at J to 8 bases, leaving 9 bases not matched to a gene. Per the germline V gene, CDR1 is SQVTM and CDR2 is ANQGSEA. The DNA of the CDR3 is TGCAGCGTTGAGGGTCCGGGGGGGCTCGATGAGCAGTTCTTC. Translation: CSVEGPGGLDEQFF.

The chain joins TRBV5-4 to TRBJ2-2; D is unclear. This CDR3 region has 14 residues. Germline-derived CDR1 and CDR2 are SGHNT and YYREEE (reference sequence). V shed 3 bases and J shed 0 bases, with 6 bases lying between them. CDR3 DNA: TGTGCCAGCAGCTACGACACGAACACCGGGGAGCTGTTTTTT. This codes for CASSYDTNTGELFF.

The rearrangement uses TRBV7-2 and TRBJ1-3; the D is unclear. CDR1 SGHTA and CDR2 FQGNSA come from the germline V gene. The CDR3 covers 15 residues. The ends were cut back, 5 bases at V and 4 bases at J, with 15 bases in the middle. The CDR3 region is CASSLRADSGNTIYF. CDR3 coding DNA: TGTGCCAGCAGCCTTCGAGCCGATTCGGGAAACACCATATATTTT.

The chain is built from TRBV5-4 and TRBJ2-7, with TRBD1 matching over 9 bases. V lost 4 bases and J lost 6; bases outside the gene matches: 23. Germline V gene sequence: CDR1 SGHNT, CDR2 YYREEE (reference sequence). This CDR3 contains 19 residues. CDR3 region: CASSQTATGGIRRFSEQYF. The CDR3 nucleotides are TGTGCCAGCAGCCAGACCGCGACAGGGGGAATTCGACGGTTTTCCGAGCAGTACTTC.

This clone occurred once. The chain joins TRBV4-3 to TRBJ2-3, with TRBD2 identical over 7 bases. J gave up 3 bases and V 2 bases, and 5 bases lay outside the gene matches. CDR3 length equals 15 residues. Germline loops: CDR1 LGHNA, CDR2 YSLEER. The CDR3 DNA reads TGCGCCAGCAGCCAACTAGCGGAATTTACAGATACGCAGTATTTT. It codes for CASSQLAEFTDTQYF.

V gene TRBV30 combines with J gene TRBJ1-5; 12 bases are shared with TRBD1. With 1 base clipped from V and 9 bases from J, the junction kept 10 bases outside the gene matches. The V gene's germline CDR1 is GTSNPN and CDR2 SVGIG (reference sequence). The CDR3 is 16 amino acids. This chain's CDR3 is CAWSASGTGGGGPQHF. The CDR3 DNA reads as TGTGCCTGGAGTGCGTCCGGGACAGGGGGCGGTGGGCCCCAGCATTTT.

The chain combines TRBV10-2 with TRBJ1-4; D is unresolved. V gave up 4 bases and J gave up 2 bases, with 8 bases separating them. Germline-derived CDR1 and CDR2 are WSHSY and SAAADI. The length of the CDR3 is 14 residues. Written as DNA, the CDR3 is TGCGCCAGCAGTGTAGAGCGCACTAATGAAAAACTGTTTTTT. Encoded protein: CASSVERTNEKLFF.

The V call is TRBV5-8, the J call TRBJ2-1; 8 bases align to TRBD2. The CDR3 consists of 15 residues. Looked up from germline, CDR1 is SGHTS and CDR2 is YDEGEE. Germline trimming cut 2 bases from V and 0 bases from J; bases unmatched to any gene: 1. Written as DNA, the CDR3 is TGTGCCAGCAGCTTAGCGGGAGTCTCCTACAATGAGCAGTTCTTC. Its protein is CASSLAGVSYNEQFF.

This chain uses TRBV3-1 (or the pseudogene TRBV3-2) with TRBJ1-2; TRBD1 might be the D (5 bases). The V gene's germline CDR1 is LGHDT and CDR2 YNNKEL (reference sequence). The V gene lost 2 bases and the J gene lost 1 base, with 11 bases spanning the gap. This CDR3 is built from 15 residues. The CDR3 here is CASSQLGQGNYGYTF. In DNA, the CDR3 is TGTGCCAGCAGCCAATTAGGGCAGGGTAACTATGGCTACACCTTC.

This clone has just one count. The chain has TRBV6-4 and TRBJ2-1; 10 bases line up with TRBD2. The CDR3 is 18 amino acids. Germline V gene lookup returns CDR1 MRHNA and CDR2 SNTAGT. V lost 0 bases to trimming and J lost 4 bases; unmatched junction nucleotides: 9. The CDR3 protein is CASSDSRSGGAVYNEQFF. Written as DNA, the CDR3 is TGTGCCAGCAGTGACTCTCGAAGCGGGGGGGCCGTGTACAATGAGCAGTTCTTC.

The chain has TRBV5-1 and TRBJ1-3, with 7 bases matching TRBD1. The CDR3 runs 13 residues. Germline lookup yields CDR1 SGHRS and CDR2 YFSETQ. The V segment lost 5 bases and the J segment 2 bases; nucleotides outside the gene matches: 1. CDR3 DNA: TGCGCCAGCAGAGGACAGGCTGGAAACACCATATATTTT. Its protein product is CASRGQAGNTIYF.